The 29 T cell receptor beta chains below come from one sample, sequenced in a study of OX40 agonist ivuxolimab in advanced cancers. Method: immunoSEQ multiplex PCR; TCRdb's copy keeps in-frame clones and lacks some. The table shows about 83,000 clones, with under 90% occurring only once. Sequenced material: CD4+ or CD8+ T cells sorted from blood, taken in a trial of the OX40 agonist ivuxolimab. The source of these receptors is an adult with an advanced solid tumor such as melanoma, head and neck, liver or kidney cancer.

The chain links TRBV7-9 to TRBJ2-7; 9 nucleotides agree with TRBD1. The V and J ends lost 5 bases and 4 bases, in that order; junction bases with no gene match: 9. This CDR3 is built from 15 residues. Per the germline V gene, CDR1 is SEHNR and CDR2 is FQNEAQ (reference sequence). This CDR3 reads CASSAAGTGLYEQYF. CDR3 bases: TGTGCCAGCAGCGCTGCCGGGACAGGGTTATACGAGCAGTACTTC.

This chain uses TRBV7-2 with TRBJ2-3, with TRBD1 matching over 9 bases. Germline CDR1 and CDR2: SGHTA and FQGNSA. V shed 5 bases and J 4 bases; nucleotides not matched to a gene: 7. The CDR3 is 15 amino acids. The CDR3 DNA reads as TGTGCCAGCAGCCGGACGGGACAGGGTTCAGATACGCAGTATTTT. This encodes CASSRTGQGSDTQYF.

For this clone: A read error may account for a junction end that differs from germline. The V and J genes are TRBV10-3 and TRBJ1-3; maybe TRBD1 (5 bases). CDR3 length equals 13 residues. Germline V gene sequence: CDR1 ENHRY, CDR2 SYGVKD. The CDR3 region has the DNA TGTGCCATCAGTGAATCCCAGGGAAGCACCATATATTTT. Protein sequence: CAISESQGSTIYF.

The CDR3, as DNA: TGCGCCAGCAGCTTCGGCCAGGGTGGTACATACGAGCAGTACTTC. It is translated as CASSFGQGGTYEQYF. V and J are TRBV5-1 and TRBJ2-7, with D maybe TRBD1 (5 bases). Trimming cost V 2 bases and J 4 bases, with 16 bases left between them. The CDR3 loop spans 15 amino acids. From germline, CDR1 is SGHRS and CDR2 YFSETQ.

The chain links TRBV27 to TRBJ1-1; 8 bases map to TRBD1. The CDR3 loop spans 14 amino acids. Germline V gene data show CDR1 as MNHEY and CDR2 as SMNVEV (reference sequence). With V trimmed by 7 bases and J by 3 bases, 7 bases remained unmatched. CDR3 sequence: CASIRQGWDTEAFF. The CDR3 nucleotides read TGTGCCAGCATAAGACAGGGGTGGGACACTGAAGCTTTCTTT.

The genes are TRBV30 and TRBJ2-3; no reliable D call. This CDR3 has 14 amino acids. The V gene's germline CDR1 is GTSNPN and CDR2 SVGIG (reference sequence). The germline V and J ends were trimmed by 4 bases and 1 base, with 12 bases remaining between them. CDR3 loop: CAWTLDRRTDTQYF. The CDR3, as DNA: TGTGCCTGGACCTTAGACCGCCGCACAGATACGCAGTATTTT.

The chain recombines TRBV5-1 with TRBJ2-5, with a tentative D call TRBD1 (6 bases). CDR1 and CDR2 (germline): SGHRS, YFSETQ. The CDR3 runs 13 residues. Trimming shortened V by 2 bases and J by 3 bases, and 8 bases separated the two germline ends. The CDR3 here is CASSFPGEETQYF. The CDR3 bases are TGCGCCAGCAGCTTTCCAGGGGAAGAGACCCAGTACTTC.

A few counts support this clone. This chain connects TRBV4-3 to TRBJ1-5; 9 positions agree with TRBD1. CDR3 size: 15 residues. Per the germline V gene, CDR1 is LGHNA and CDR2 is YSLEER. The J segment lost 6 bases and the V segment lost 0 bases, leaving 3 bases of the junction unmatched. CDR3 nucleotide sequence: TGCGCCAGCAGCCAAGACCGGACAGGGGTTCAGCCCCAGCATTTT. Amino acid sequence: CASSQDRTGVQPQHF.

The chain recombines TRBV6-5 with TRBJ1-6; no clear D gene. The germline V gene has CDR1 MNHEY and CDR2 SVGAGI. V shed 6 bases and J shed 7 bases, with 16 bases lying between them. The CDR3 is 15 residues long. In nucleotides, the CDR3 is TGTGCCAGCAGCCTGGGCCCTGCTCAGAATTCACCCCTCCACTTT. It encodes CASSLGPAQNSPLHF.

In its sample, this clone was seen once. The chain links TRBV6-6 to TRBJ2-1; the D is unclear. This CDR3 contains 12 residues. Germline values: CDR1 MNHNY, CDR2 SVGAGI (reference sequence). V was shortened by 4 bases and J by 6 bases, with 7 bases between the two germline ends. The CDR3 nucleotides are TGTGCCAGCAGTTCCCAGCGCAATGAGCAGTTCTTC. Protein sequence: CASSSQRNEQFF.

The rearrangement links TRBV28 to TRBJ1-3, with 9 bases lining up with TRBD1. From germline, CDR1 is MDHEN and CDR2 SYDVKM. The CDR3 loop spans 17 amino acids. Unmatched junction bases numbered 7, after V lost 4 bases and J lost 0 bases. CDR3 nucleotides: TGTGCCAGCAGTTCGTCCCGGGACAGGGTCTCTGGAAACACCATATATTTT. Translation gives CASSSSRDRVSGNTIYF. Full variable domain (rest looked up from reference TRBV28 and TRBJ1-3): DVKVTQSSRYLVKRTGEKVFLECVQDMDHENMFWYRQDPGLGLRLIYFSYDVKMKEKGDIPEGYSVSREKKERFSLILESASTNQTSMYLCASSSSRDRVSGNTIYFGEGSWLTVV.

The rearrangement joins TRBV29-1 to TRBJ2-7, with 9 bases fitting TRBD1. V shed 5 bases and J 3 bases; nucleotides not matched to a gene: 5. The CDR3 is made up of 13 amino acids. Germline CDR1 SQVTM, CDR2 ANQGSEA. CDR3 DNA: TGCAGCGTTATGGGACAGGGTCTCTACGAGCAGTACTTC. Its protein product is CSVMGQGLYEQYF.

Points on this clone: The junction does not match germline at one end; this may be a read error. Other DNA sequences from this sample encode an identical CDR3 as well. The rearrangement links TRBV4-2 to TRBJ2-3, with D perhaps TRBD1 or TRBD2 (5 bases each). This CDR3 comprises 16 residues. CDR1 is LGHNA and CDR2 is YNFKEQ in the germline V gene. CDR3 nucleotides: TGTGCTAGCAGCCGGAATGTGGGGGAAAGCACAGATACGCAGTATTTT. Amino acids: CASSRNVGESTDTQYF.

V and J are TRBV9 and TRBJ1-6; D ambiguous. The germline V and J ends were trimmed by 0 bases and 2 bases, with 3 bases remaining between them. The CDR3 extends over 14 amino acids. Germline V CDR1 and CDR2: SGDLS, YYNGEE. The CDR3 DNA follows: TGTGCCAGCAGCGTAGGCGCCTATAATTCACCCCTCCACTTT. Its protein product is CASSVGAYNSPLHF.

The CDR3: CASTAVLDGYTF. The CDR3 nucleotides are TGTGCCAGCACGGCGGTCTTGGATGGCTACACCTTC. The chain employs TRBV6-5 and TRBJ1-2; D is uncertain. The CDR3 extends over 12 amino acids. V was pared by 7 bases and J by 6 bases, with 12 bases between. Per the germline V gene, CDR1 is MNHEY and CDR2 is SVGAGI.

This clone has a handful of counts. The chain links TRBV11-2 to TRBJ1-1, with D tentatively TRBD1 (5 bases). Germline V gene data show CDR1 as SGHAT and CDR2 as FQNNGV. The CDR3 is made up of 14 amino acids. V shed 5 bases and J shed 1 base, with 11 bases lying between them. The CDR3 region has the DNA TGTGCCAGCAGCCCAGGGTGGGGGAACACTGAAGCTTTCTTT. It translates to CASSPGWGNTEAFF.

This sequence joins TRBV5-5 and TRBJ1-3; D is perhaps TRBD1 (5 bases). V lost 1 base to trimming and J lost 2 bases, with 7 bases between them. The CDR3 sequence is 14 residues long. The germline gives CDR1 SGHKS, CDR2 YYEKEE (reference sequence). The DNA of the CDR3 is TGTGCCAGCAGCTTGTTGACAGCTGGAAACACCATATATTTT. Residues: CASSLLTAGNTIYF.

The CDR3 is CASSRSGQPAFF. In DNA, the CDR3 is TGTGCCAGCAGCAGGTCGGGACAGCCAGCTTTCTTT. The rearrangement links TRBV13 to TRBJ1-1; 7 bases align to TRBD1. J lost 10 bases, V lost 5 bases, and 7 bases had no gene match. In germline, CDR1 is PRHDT, CDR2 FYEKMQ (reference sequence). The CDR3 spans 12 residues.

The J gene is TRBJ2-7, the V gene TRBV5-1; the D gene is possibly TRBD2 (6 bases). Trimming removed 4 bases at V and 0 bases at J, with 23 bases between. CDR3 length: 18 amino acids. Germline CDR1 SGHRS, CDR2 YFSETQ. In nucleotides, the CDR3 is TGCGCCAGCAGCGGACGGACCCGGGGGACGCTGGTCTCCTACGAGCAGTACTTC. Amino acid sequence: CASSGRTRGTLVSYEQYF.

This clone has only a few counts. The chain employs TRBV13 and TRBJ1-6; TRBD1 matches 8 bases. The CDR3 is 16 residues long. From germline, CDR1 is PRHDT and CDR2 FYEKMQ (reference sequence). J was trimmed by 7 bases and V by 4 bases; bases with no gene match: 9. The CDR3 loop is CASSSPTGAKNSPLHF. CDR3 DNA: TGTGCCAGCAGCTCCCCGACAGGGGCGAAAAATTCACCCCTCCACTTT.

The chain is built from TRBV5-6 and TRBJ1-2; D not resolved. Germline V CDR1 and CDR2: SGHDT, YYEEEE. The ends were cut back, 4 bases at V and 7 bases at J, with 11 bases in the middle. This CDR3 region has 12 residues. In DNA, the CDR3 is TGTGCCAGCAGCCTGATCAACGGTGGCTACACCTTC. Its protein product is CASSLINGGYTF.

The chain couples TRBV5-1 to TRBJ1-2; D possibly corresponds to TRBD1 (6 bases). Trimming pared 2 bases from V and 6 bases from J, leaving 14 bases between. The CDR3 has 14 amino acids. CDR1 is SGHRS and CDR2 is YFSETQ in the germline V gene. The CDR3 DNA reads as TGCGCCAGCAGCTTTACAGGGAGGGTCGATGGCTACACCTTC. Amino acid sequence: CASSFTGRVDGYTF.

This clone has more than one count but fewer than ten. The chain combines TRBV18 with TRBJ2-3; tentatively, D is TRBD1 (7 bases). CDR1 and CDR2 (germline): KGHSH, LQKENI. V lost 3 bases and J lost 4, with 17 bases in between. CDR3 size: 16 residues. CDR3 DNA sequence: TGTGCCAGCTCACCTCTCACAGGGGAGGCAGCAGATACGCAGTATTTT. This sequence encodes CASSPLTGEAADTQYF. The full variable domain, its missing parts supplied by reference TRBV18 and TRBJ2-3, is NAGVMQNPRHLVRRRGQEARLRCSPMKGHSHVYWYRQLPEEGLKFMVYLQKENIIDESGMPKERFSAEFPKEGPSILRIQQVVRGDSAAYFCASSPLTGEAADTQYFGPGTRLTVL.

The chain has TRBV28 and TRBJ1-1; D call uncertain. The germline gives CDR1 MDHEN, CDR2 SYDVKM. V was shortened by 1 base and J by 1 base, with 7 bases between the two germline ends. CDR3 length: 14 amino acids. The chain's CDR3 is CASSLSQSNTEAFF. CDR3 DNA: TGTGCCAGCAGTTTATCTCAATCGAACACTGAAGCTTTCTTT.

The chain uses TRBV5-6 and TRBJ1-2; D gene ambiguous. The germline V gene encodes CDR1 SGHDT and CDR2 YYEEEE. The ends were cut back, 4 bases at V and 6 bases at J, with 16 bases in the middle. There are 14 residues in the CDR3. CDR3 nucleotide sequence: TGTGCCAGCAGCCCCAACGGGGATTGGGATGGCTACACCTTC. Its protein product is CASSPNGDWDGYTF. The variable domain in full, completed from reference TRBV5-6 and TRBJ1-2, reads DAGVTQSPTHLIKTRGQQVTLRCSPKSGHDTVSWYQQALGQGPQFIFQYYEEEERQRGNFPDRFSGHQFPNYSSELNVNALLLGDSALYLCASSPNGDWDGYTFGSGTRLTVV.

The chain recombines TRBV28 with TRBJ1-2; D possibly corresponds to TRBD1 (6 bases). This CDR3 comprises 16 residues. From germline, CDR1 is MDHEN and CDR2 SYDVKM. The V end was cut by 6 bases, the J end by 5 bases, with 22 bases between. The CDR3 nucleotides are TGTGCCAGCAGCTCGCGATTAACAGGGCTTAGGTATGGCTACACCTTC. Translation: CASSSRLTGLRYGYTF.

V usage is TRBV28 and J usage is TRBJ1-2; TRBD1 matches at 8 bases. Germline CDR1 MDHEN, CDR2 SYDVKM. V trimming: 7 bases; J trimming: 7 bases; junction bases outside the gene matches: 11. The length of the CDR3 is 14 residues. CDR3 bases: TGTGCCAGCATCCTCTCGGACAGGGTCGGTGGCTACACCTTC. Its translation is CASILSDRVGGYTF.

The rearrangement links TRBV6-6 to TRBJ2-5; the D is unclear. Trimming stripped 2 bases from V and 3 bases from J, with 7 bases between. Germline assignment: CDR1 MNHNY and CDR2 SVGAGI (reference sequence). This CDR3 is 13 amino acids long. The CDR3 DNA is TGTGCCAGCAGTTACGGAAGAAAAGAGACCCAGTACTTC. It yields the protein CASSYGRKETQYF.

Here the CDR3 reads CASTAGTGRGYGYTF. In nucleotides, the CDR3 is TGTGCCAGCACCGCCGGGACAGGCAGGGGGTATGGCTACACCTTC. The V call is TRBV6-1, the J call TRBJ1-2; 8 positions agree with TRBD1. After removal of 7 bases from V and 5 bases from J, the junction contained 12 bases not matched to a gene. The CDR3 sequence is 15 residues long. Germline-derived CDR1 and CDR2 are MNHNS and SASEGT.